A single sample is the source of the 14 T cell receptor beta chains below, sequenced in a study of T cells in Graves' hyperthyroidism and ophthalmopathy. TCR beta CDR3 regions were amplified from RNA transcripts. First-round RT-PCR of the TCR CDR3 relied on the HTBI primer set. TCRdb redid the calling of the multiplex PCR reads with MiXCR, one entry per CDR3 protein. The table includes around 300,000 distinct CDR3 sequences, around 15% detected once. What was sequenced was blood. These receptors originate from a woman aged 35 to 49 with Graves' hyperthyroidism.

CDR3 sequence reads: CASTARADSPLHF. The CDR3 bases are TGTGCCAGCACGGCCAGGGCAGATTCACCCCTCCACTTT. This chain uses TRBV6-1 with TRBJ1-6; perhaps TRBD1 as D (5 bases). Germline V gene data show CDR1 as MNHNS and CDR2 as SASEGT. Between the trimmed V and J ends, which lost 7 bases and 8 bases, there was a span of 12 bases. There are 13 residues in the CDR3.

This clonotype occurred many times. V gene TRBV4-2 combines with J gene TRBJ1-5; 10 nucleotides line up with TRBD1. The J segment lost 3 bases and the V segment lost 3 bases, leaving 11 bases of the junction unmatched. CDR1 is LGHNA, CDR2 YNFKEQ, per germline. The CDR3 covers 18 residues. As DNA, the CDR3 is TGTGCCAGCAGCCACGCAGAACCGGGACAGGGGATCAATCAGCCCCAGCATTTT. The encoded protein is CASSHAEPGQGINQPQHF.

This clonotype was seen at least ten times. V is TRBV12-3 or TRBV12-4 and J is TRBJ1-1, with a weak D call TRBD1 (5 bases). Trimming pared 3 bases from V and 1 base from J, leaving 9 bases between. CDR3 size: 14 residues. CDR3: CASSLTETNTEAFF. The DNA of the CDR3 is TGTGCCAGCAGTTTGACAGAGACGAACACTGAAGCTTTCTTT.

This clonotype was recorded many times. The chain joins TRBV2 to TRBJ1-1, with D possibly matching TRBD1 (5 bases). Germline V CDR1 and CDR2: SNHLY, FYNNEI. The CDR3 spans 18 residues. Trimming stripped 6 bases from V and 0 bases from J, with 23 bases between. The CDR3 nucleotides are TGTGCCAGCAGCCAAGTGACCGGGTTGGGGGGATTGAACACTGAAGCTTTCTTT. It yields the protein CASSQVTGLGGLNTEAFF.

This clonotype was seen repeatedly, ten times or more. The gene calls are TRBV19 and TRBJ1-5; perhaps TRBD1 as D (5 bases). V was pared by 2 bases and J by 4 bases, with 9 bases between. The CDR3 runs 14 residues. Germline CDR1 and CDR2: LNHDA and SQIVND (reference sequence). CDR3 sequence (DNA): TGTGCCAGTAGTATACGGGACGAGAATCAGCCCCAGCATTTT. Translated, it gives CASSIRDENQPQHF.

This clonotype was seen many times. The J gene is TRBJ2-3, the V gene TRBV6-2 or TRBV6-3; the D is unclear. The length of the CDR3 is 13 residues. V lost 6 bases and J 0 bases, leaving 7 bases between the germline ends. CDR1 MNHEY and CDR2 SVGEGT come from the germline V gene. The CDR3 loop reads CASRQSSTDTQYF. CDR3 nucleotides: TGTGCCAGCAGACAGAGTAGCACAGATACGCAGTATTTT.

This clonotype was picked up many times. This sequence joins TRBV7-8 and TRBJ2-3; D gene uncertain. Germline V gives CDR1 SGHVS, CDR2 FQNEAQ. The CDR3 is 13 residues long. V gave up 1 base and J gave up 3 bases, with 5 bases separating them. The DNA of the CDR3 is TGTGCCAGCAGCTTAGACCCGACAGATACGCAGTATTTT. This codes for CASSLDPTDTQYF.

The chain joins TRBV7-8 to TRBJ1-5; D unresolved. The germline V and J ends were trimmed by 5 bases and 1 base, with 18 bases remaining between them. Germline loops: CDR1 SGHVS, CDR2 FQNEAQ. This CDR3 is built from 17 residues. In nucleotides, the CDR3 is TGTGCCAGCAGCCCCCATCGACGGGGAACGAGCAATCAGCCCCAGCATTTT. Residues: CASSPHRRGTSNQPQHF.

This clonotype appeared a few times. The chain is built from TRBV24-1 and TRBJ1-5; no reliable D call. Trimming cost V 1 base and J 7 bases, with 4 bases left between them. The CDR3 length is 12 residues. Germline CDR1 KGHDR, CDR2 SFDVKD. The CDR3 loop reads CATSDFGQPQHF. CDR3 in DNA: TGTGCCACCAGTGATTTCGGGCAGCCCCAGCATTTT.

This clonotype was counted only a few times. The V gene is TRBV19, the J gene TRBJ1-2; 7 bases align to TRBD1. Germline V gene data show CDR1 as LNHDA and CDR2 as SQIVND (reference sequence). The CDR3 loop spans 16 amino acids. V lost 4 bases to trimming and J lost 0 bases; unmatched junction nucleotides: 8. The CDR3, as DNA: TGTGCCAGTAGTAAATCGGGACAGAGCACTAACTATGGCTACACCTTC. It codes for CASSKSGQSTNYGYTF.

This clonotype showed up many times. This chain connects TRBV2 to TRBJ2-5; TRBD2 agrees at 11 bases. CDR3 size: 15 residues. V gave up 6 bases and J gave up 6 bases; unmatched junction bases: 9. CDR1 and CDR2 (germline): SNHLY, FYNNEI. CDR3 loop: CASSVELAGGKTQYF. The CDR3, as DNA: TGTGCCAGCAGCGTGGAGCTAGCGGGAGGAAAGACCCAGTACTTC.

The sample holds a few counts of this clonotype. The chain uses TRBV5-5 and TRBJ2-7; D assignment may be TRBD1 or TRBD2 (5 bases each). Germline CDR1 reads SGHKS; CDR2 reads YYEKEE (reference sequence). The CDR3 loop spans 15 amino acids. V lost 4 bases to trimming and J lost 0 bases, with 14 bases between them. This CDR3 is CASSQIPGRSYEQYF. The CDR3 coding sequence is TGTGCCAGCAGCCAAATCCCGGGACGCTCCTACGAGCAGTACTTC.

There are many counts of this clonotype. V gene TRBV12-3 or TRBV12-4 combines with J gene TRBJ2-5; perhaps TRBD2 as D (6 bases). Trimming stripped 2 bases from V and 2 bases from J, with 9 bases between. This CDR3 comprises 14 residues. CDR3 DNA sequence: TGTGCCAGCAGTTTAAAGGCGGGGCAAGAGACCCAGTACTTC. As protein: CASSLKAGQETQYF.

This clonotype came up many times. The rearrangement uses TRBV12-3 or TRBV12-4 and TRBJ1-1; D is possibly TRBD1 (6 bases). Trimming took off 6 bases at V and 1 base at J, with 12 bases between the two ends. The CDR3 has 14 amino acids. The CDR3 region is CASSLQGSNTEAFF. The CDR3 coding sequence is TGTGCCAGCAGCCTACAGGGTTCGAACACTGAAGCTTTCTTT.